This T cell receptor beta chain was retrieved from a study of blood T cell repertoires in COVID-19. Study information: Samples taken during acute and convalescent COVID-19 were collected in the United States, Italy and Spain.

This clone occurred once. Everyone who took part was about 18 to 89 years old, and they came from about 23 US areas. Donors of Cohort 3 who recovered were those that had two negative PCRs, clearance, or symptom resolution. Original data processing: Counts of nucleated cells, estimated from reference gene primer amplification, were obtained. TCRdb's copy holds only in-frame clones and misses some; the assay was immunoSEQ multiplex PCR. V and J calls and clone size are copied from that table; D and trimming were computed from the DNA. The table shows 310,000 or so clones, with about nine tenths occurring only once. The clonotype originates from a woman aged 30 to 39 who had recovered from COVID-19. The sequenced sample was PBMCs or T cells enriched from blood (not recorded which).

The CDR3 DNA sequence: TGTGCCAGCAGCTTAGTGGGGGGTAATCAGCCCCAGCATTTT. It encodes CASSLVGGNQPQHF. V and J are TRBV11-2 and TRBJ1-5, with D possibly matching TRBD1 (5 bases). CDR1 is SGHAT and CDR2 is FQNNGV in the germline V gene. This CDR3 region has 14 residues. The V end was cut by 1 base, the J end by 4 bases, with 8 bases between.